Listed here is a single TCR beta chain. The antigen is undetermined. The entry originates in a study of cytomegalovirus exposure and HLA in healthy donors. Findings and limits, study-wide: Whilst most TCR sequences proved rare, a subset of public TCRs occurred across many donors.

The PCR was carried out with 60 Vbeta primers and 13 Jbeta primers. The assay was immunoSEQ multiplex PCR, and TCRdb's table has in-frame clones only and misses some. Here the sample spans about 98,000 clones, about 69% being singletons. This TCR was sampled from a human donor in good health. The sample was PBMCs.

In nucleotides, the CDR3 is TGTGCCAGTACCAACCAGAGGGGGCGGACTGGAAACACCATATATTTT. Translation: CASTNQRGRTGNTIYF. This sequence joins TRBV19 and TRBJ1-3; TRBD1 agrees at 7 bases. CDR3 length: 16 amino acids. Germline values: CDR1 LNHDA, CDR2 SQIVND (reference sequence). V shed 7 bases, J shed 2 bases, and the junction held 11 bases outside the gene matches.